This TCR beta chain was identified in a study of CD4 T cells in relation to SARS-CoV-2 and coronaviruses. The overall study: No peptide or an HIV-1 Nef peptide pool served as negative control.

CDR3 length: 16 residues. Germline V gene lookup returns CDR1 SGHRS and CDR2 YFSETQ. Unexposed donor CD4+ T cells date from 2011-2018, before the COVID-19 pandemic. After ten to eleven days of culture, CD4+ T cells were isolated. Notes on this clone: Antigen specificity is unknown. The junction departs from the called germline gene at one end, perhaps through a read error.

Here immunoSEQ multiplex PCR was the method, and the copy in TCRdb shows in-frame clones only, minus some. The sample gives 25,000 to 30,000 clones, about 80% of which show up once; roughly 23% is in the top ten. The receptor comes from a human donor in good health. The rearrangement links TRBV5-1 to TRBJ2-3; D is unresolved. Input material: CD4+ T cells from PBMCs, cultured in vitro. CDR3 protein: CASSLEGGQSAETQYF. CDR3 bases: TGCGCCAGCAGCTTGGAGGGCGGCCAATCCGCAGAGACGCAGTATTTT.